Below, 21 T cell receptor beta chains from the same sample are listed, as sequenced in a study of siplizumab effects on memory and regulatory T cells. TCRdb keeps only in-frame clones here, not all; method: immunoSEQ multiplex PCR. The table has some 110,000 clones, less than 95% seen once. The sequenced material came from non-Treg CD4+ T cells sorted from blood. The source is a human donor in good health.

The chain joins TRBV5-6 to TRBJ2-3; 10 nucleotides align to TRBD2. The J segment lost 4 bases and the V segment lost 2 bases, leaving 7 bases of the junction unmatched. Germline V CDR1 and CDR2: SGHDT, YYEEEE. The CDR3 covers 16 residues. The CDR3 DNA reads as TGTGCCAGCAGCTTTCGGGCTAGCGGGAGTGCAGATACGCAGTATTTT. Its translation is CASSFRASGSADTQYF.

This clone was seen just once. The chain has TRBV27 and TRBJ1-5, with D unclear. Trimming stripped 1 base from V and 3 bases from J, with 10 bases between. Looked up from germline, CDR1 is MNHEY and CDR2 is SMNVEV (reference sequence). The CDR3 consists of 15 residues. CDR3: CASSLLKGFNQPQHF. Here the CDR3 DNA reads TGTGCCAGCAGTTTATTGAAGGGATTCAATCAGCCCCAGCATTTT.

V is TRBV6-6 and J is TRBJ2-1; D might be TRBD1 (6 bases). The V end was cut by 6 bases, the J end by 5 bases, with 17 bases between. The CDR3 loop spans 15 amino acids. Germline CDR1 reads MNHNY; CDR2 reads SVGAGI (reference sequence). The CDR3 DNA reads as TGTGCCAGCAGCTACGGGCAGGGGCCTGACAATGAGCAGTTCTTC. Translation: CASSYGQGPDNEQFF.

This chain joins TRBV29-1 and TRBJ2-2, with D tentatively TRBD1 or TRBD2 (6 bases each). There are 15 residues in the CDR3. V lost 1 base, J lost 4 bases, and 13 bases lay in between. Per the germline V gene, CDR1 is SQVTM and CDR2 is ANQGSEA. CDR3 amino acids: CSVEVPGAATGELFF. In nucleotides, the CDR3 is TGCAGCGTTGAAGTCCCGGGGGCGGCCACCGGGGAGCTGTTTTTT.

Here the CDR3 DNA reads TGTGCCAGCAGCGCGACAGGGGATGGAAACACCATATATTTT. Translation: CASSATGDGNTIYF. The V and J genes are TRBV9 and TRBJ1-3; TRBD1 agrees at 8 bases. Germline V gives CDR1 SGDLS, CDR2 YYNGEE. The trim removed 3 bases at V and 3 bases at J, leaving 2 bases unmatched. This CDR3 has 14 amino acids.

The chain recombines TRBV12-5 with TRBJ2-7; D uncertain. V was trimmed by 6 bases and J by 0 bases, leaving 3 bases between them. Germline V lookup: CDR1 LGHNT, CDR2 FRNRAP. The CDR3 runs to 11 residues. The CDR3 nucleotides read TGTGCTAGTGGCAGCTCCTACGAGCAGTACTTC. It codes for CASGSSYEQYF.

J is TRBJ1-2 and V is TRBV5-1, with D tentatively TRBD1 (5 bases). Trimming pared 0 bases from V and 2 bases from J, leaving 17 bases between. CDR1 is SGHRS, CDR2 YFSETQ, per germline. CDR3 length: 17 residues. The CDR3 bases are TGCGCCAGCAGCTTGGGGGGGAGTTTAGAAAGGAACTATGGCTACACCTTC. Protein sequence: CASSLGGSLERNYGYTF.

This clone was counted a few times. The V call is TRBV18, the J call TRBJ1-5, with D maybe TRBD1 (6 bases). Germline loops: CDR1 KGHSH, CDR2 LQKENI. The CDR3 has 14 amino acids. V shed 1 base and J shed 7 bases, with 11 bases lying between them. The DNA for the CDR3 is TGTGCCAGCTCACCACAGGACAGAGAGCAGCCCCAGCATTTT. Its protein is CASSPQDREQPQHF.

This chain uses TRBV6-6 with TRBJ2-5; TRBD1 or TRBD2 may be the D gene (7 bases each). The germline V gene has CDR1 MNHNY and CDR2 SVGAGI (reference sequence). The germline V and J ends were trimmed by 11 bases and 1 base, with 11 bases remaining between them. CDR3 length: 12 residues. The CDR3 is CAGGDSQETQYF. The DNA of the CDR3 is TGTGCCGGGGGGGACAGCCAAGAGACCCAGTACTTC.

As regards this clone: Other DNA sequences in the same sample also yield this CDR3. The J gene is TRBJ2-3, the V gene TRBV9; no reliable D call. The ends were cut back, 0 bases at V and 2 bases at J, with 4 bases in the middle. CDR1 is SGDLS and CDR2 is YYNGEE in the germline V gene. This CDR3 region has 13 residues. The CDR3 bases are TGTGCCAGCAGCGTAGGTCTCACAGATACGCAGTATTTT. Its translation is CASSVGLTDTQYF.

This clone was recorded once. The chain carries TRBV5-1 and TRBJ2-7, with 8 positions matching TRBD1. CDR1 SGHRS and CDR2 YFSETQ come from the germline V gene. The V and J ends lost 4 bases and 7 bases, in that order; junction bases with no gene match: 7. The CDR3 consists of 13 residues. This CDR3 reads CASSIRGQGEQYF. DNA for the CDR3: TGCGCCAGCAGCATCAGGGGGCAAGGTGAGCAGTACTTC.

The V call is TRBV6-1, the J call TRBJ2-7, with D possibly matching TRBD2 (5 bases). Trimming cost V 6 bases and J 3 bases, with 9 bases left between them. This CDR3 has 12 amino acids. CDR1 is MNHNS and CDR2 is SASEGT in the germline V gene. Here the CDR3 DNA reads TGTGCCAGCAGGGACTCTGGCTACGAGCAGTACTTC. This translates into CASRDSGYEQYF.

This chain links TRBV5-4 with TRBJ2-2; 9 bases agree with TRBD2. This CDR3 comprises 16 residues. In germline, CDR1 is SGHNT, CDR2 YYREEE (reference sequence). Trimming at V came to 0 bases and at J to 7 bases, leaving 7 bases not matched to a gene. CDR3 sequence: CASSLASSGRVGELFF. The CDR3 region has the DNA TGTGCCAGCAGCTTGGCGAGTAGCGGGAGAGTCGGGGAGCTGTTTTTT.

CDR3 residues: CASSKDWGSSNQPQHF. Here the CDR3 DNA reads TGTGCCAGTAGTAAGGATTGGGGGTCGAGCAATCAGCCCCAGCATTTT. The chain uses TRBV19 and TRBJ1-5, with D maybe TRBD1 (5 bases). In germline, CDR1 is LNHDA, CDR2 SQIVND (reference sequence). The CDR3 is 16 residues long. Trimming took off 4 bases at V and 1 base at J, with 14 bases between the two ends.

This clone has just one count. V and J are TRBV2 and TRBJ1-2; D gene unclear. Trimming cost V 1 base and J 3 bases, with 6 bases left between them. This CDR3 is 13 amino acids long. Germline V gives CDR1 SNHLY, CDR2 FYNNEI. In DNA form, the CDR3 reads TGTGCCAGCAGTGAAGGGTCGGACTATGGCTACACCTTC. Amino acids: CASSEGSDYGYTF. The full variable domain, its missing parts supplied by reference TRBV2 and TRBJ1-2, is EPEVTQTPSHQVTQMGQEVILRCVPISNHLYFYWYRQILGQKVEFLVSFYNNEISEKSEIFDDQFSVERPDGSNFTLKIRSTKLEDSAMYFCASSEGSDYGYTFGSGTRLTVV.

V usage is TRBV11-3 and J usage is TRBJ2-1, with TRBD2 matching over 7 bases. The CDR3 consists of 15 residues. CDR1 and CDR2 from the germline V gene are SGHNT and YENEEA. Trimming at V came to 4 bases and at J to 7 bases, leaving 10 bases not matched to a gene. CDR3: CASSSPGLGRNEQFF. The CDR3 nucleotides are TGTGCCAGCAGCTCCCCCGGTCTCGGGAGGAATGAGCAGTTCTTC.

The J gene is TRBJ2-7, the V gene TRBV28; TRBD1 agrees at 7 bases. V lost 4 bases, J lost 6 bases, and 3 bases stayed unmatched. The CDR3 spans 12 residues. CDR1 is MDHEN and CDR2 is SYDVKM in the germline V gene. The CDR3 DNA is TGTGCCAGCAGTTCGACAGGGTCCGAGCAGTACTTC. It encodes CASSSTGSEQYF.

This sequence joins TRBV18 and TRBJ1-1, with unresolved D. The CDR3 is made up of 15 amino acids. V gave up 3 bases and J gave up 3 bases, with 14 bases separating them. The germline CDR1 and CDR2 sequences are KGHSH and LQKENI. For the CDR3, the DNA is TGTGCCAGCTCACCCCGGACTGGGAGGGACACTGAAGCTTTCTTT. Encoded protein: CASSPRTGRDTEAFF.

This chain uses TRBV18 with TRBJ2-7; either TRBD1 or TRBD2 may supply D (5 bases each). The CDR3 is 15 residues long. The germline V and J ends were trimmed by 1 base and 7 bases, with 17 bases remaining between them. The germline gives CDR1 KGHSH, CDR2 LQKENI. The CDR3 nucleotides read TGTGCCAGCTCACCACTAGACTCCTCTGGGGGAGAGCAGTACTTC. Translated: CASSPLDSSGGEQYF. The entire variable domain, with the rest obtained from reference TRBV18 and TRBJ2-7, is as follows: NAGVMQNPRHLVRRRGQEARLRCSPMKGHSHVYWYRQLPEEGLKFMVYLQKENIIDESGMPKERFSAEFPKEGPSILRIQQVVRGDSAAYFCASSPLDSSGGEQYFGPGTRLTVT.

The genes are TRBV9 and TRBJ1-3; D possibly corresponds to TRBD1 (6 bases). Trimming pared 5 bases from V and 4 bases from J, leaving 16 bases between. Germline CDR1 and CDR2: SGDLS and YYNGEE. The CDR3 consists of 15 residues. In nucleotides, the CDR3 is TGTGCCAGCAGTGTGGATGGGGGGCGCGGAAACACCATATATTTT. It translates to CASSVDGGRGNTIYF.

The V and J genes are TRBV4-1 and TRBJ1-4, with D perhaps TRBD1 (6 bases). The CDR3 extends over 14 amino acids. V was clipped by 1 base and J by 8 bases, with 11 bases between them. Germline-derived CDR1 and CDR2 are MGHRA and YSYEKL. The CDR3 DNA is TGCGCCAGCAGCCAAGTAGAAGGGGGAGAAAAACTGTTTTTT. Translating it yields CASSQVEGGEKLFF.